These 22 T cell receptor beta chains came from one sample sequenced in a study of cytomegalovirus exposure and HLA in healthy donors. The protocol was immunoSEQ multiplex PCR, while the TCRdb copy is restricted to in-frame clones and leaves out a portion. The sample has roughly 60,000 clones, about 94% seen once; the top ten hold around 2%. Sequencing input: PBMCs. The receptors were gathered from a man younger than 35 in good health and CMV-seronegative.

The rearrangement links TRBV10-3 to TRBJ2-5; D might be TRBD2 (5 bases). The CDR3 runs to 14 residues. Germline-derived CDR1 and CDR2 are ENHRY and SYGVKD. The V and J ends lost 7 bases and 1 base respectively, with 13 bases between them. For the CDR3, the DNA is TGTGCCATCAATTCAAGAGGGTCCCAAGAGACCCAGTACTTC. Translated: CAINSRGSQETQYF.

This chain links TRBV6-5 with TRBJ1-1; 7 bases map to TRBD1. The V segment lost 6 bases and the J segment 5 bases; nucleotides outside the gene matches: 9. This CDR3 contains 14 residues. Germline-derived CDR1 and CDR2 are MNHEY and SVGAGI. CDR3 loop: CASSYRDSSTEAFF. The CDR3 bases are TGTGCCAGCAGCTACAGGGACAGTAGTACTGAAGCTTTCTTT.

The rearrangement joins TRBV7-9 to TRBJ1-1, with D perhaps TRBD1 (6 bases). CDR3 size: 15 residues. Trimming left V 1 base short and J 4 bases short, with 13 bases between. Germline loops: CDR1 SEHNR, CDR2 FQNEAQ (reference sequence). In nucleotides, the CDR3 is TGTGCCAGCAGCTTAGTGCAGGGGCTGGTCACTGAAGCTTTCTTT. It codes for CASSLVQGLVTEAFF.

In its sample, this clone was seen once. CDR3 coding DNA: TGTGCCAGCAGCCTTGGACGGGGGAACATGAACACTGAAGCTTTCTTT. This codes for CASSLGRGNMNTEAFF. V is TRBV27 and J is TRBJ1-1, with D possibly TRBD1 on 5 matching bases. The germline V gene encodes CDR1 MNHEY and CDR2 SMNVEV (reference sequence). The CDR3 totals 16 residues. Trimming pared 6 bases from V and 0 bases from J, leaving 17 bases between.

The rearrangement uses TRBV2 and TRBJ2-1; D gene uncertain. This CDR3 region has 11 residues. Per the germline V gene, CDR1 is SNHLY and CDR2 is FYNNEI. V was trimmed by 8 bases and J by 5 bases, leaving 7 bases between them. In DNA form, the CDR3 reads TGTGCCAGCCTAATAGACAATGAGCAGTTCTTC. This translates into CASLIDNEQFF.

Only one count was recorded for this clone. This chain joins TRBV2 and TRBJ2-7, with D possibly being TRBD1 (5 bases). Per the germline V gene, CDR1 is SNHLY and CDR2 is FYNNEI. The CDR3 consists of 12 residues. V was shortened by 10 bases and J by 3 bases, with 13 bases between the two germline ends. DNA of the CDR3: TGTGCCACTTCGGAAGGGGTCTACGAGCAGTACTTC. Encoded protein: CATSEGVYEQYF.

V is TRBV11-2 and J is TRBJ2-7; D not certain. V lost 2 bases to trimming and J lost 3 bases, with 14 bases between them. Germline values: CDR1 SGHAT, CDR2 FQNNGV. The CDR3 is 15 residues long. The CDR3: CASSLSGLTYYEQYF. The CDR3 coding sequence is TGTGCCAGCAGCTTAAGTGGTCTCACCTACTACGAGCAGTACTTC.

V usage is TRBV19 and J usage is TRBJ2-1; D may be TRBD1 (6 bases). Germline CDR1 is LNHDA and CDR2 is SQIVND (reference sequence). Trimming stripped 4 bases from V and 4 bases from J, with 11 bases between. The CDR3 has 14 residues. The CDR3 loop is CASSTRQAYNEQFF. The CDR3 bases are TGTGCCAGTAGTACGAGACAGGCGTACAATGAGCAGTTCTTC.

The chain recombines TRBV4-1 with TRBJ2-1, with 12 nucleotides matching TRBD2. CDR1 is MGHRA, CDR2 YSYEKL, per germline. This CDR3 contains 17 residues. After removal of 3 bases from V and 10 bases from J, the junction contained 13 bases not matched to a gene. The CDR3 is CASSHGGLAGRQYEQFF. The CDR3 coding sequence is TGCGCCAGCAGCCATGGTGGACTAGCGGGAAGACAGTACGAGCAGTTCTTC.

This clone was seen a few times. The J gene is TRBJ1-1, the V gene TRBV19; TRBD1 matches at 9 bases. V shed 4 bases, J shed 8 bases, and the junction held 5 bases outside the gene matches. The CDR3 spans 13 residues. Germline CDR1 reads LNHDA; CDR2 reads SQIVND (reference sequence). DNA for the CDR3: TGTGCCAGTAGTAAGGGACAGGGAACGGAAGCTTTCTTT. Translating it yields CASSKGQGTEAFF.

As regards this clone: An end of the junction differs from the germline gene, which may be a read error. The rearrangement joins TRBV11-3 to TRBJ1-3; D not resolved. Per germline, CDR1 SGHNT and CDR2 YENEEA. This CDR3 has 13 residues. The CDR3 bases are TGTGCCAGCAGCTTAGGGACTGGGAACACCATATATTTT. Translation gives CASSLGTGNTIYF.

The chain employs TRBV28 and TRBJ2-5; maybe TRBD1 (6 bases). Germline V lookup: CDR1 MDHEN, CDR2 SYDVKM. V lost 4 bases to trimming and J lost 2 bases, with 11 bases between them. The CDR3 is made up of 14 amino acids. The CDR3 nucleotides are TGTGCCAGCAGTTCTTTGACAGGTCAAGAGACCCAGTACTTC. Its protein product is CASSSLTGQETQYF.

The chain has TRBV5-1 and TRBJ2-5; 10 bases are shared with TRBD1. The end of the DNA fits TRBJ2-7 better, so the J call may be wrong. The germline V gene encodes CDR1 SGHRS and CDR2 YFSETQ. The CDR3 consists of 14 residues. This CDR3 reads CASSWGTGAYEQYF. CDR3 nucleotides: TGCGCCAGCAGCTGGGGGACAGGGGCCTACGAGCAGTACTTC.

In DNA, the CDR3 is TGCGCCAGCAGCTTTACAACAGCGGGAGAGGGTTACGAGCAGTACTTC. Its translation is CASSFTTAGEGYEQYF. The gene calls are TRBV5-1 and TRBJ2-7; the match to TRBD2 covers 8 bases. Trimming at V came to 2 bases and at J to 4 bases, leaving 11 bases not matched to a gene. This CDR3 is 16 amino acids long. Germline CDR1 is SGHRS and CDR2 is YFSETQ.

CDR3: CASSLVSGLAGISEQYF. The CDR3 coding sequence is TGTGCCAGCAGCTTAGTTTCGGGACTAGCGGGTATTAGCGAGCAGTACTTC. The genes are TRBV11-3 and TRBJ2-7; 12 bases match TRBD2. The CDR3 is 17 residues long. J was trimmed by 6 bases and V by 1 base; bases with no gene match: 10. The germline CDR1 and CDR2 sequences are SGHNT and YENEEA.

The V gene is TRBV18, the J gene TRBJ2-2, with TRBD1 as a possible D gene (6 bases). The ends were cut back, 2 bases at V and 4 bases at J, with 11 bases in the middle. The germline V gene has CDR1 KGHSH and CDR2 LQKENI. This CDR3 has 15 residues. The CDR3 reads CASSPGGAGTGELFF. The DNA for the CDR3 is TGTGCCAGCTCACCAGGGGGCGCGGGCACCGGGGAGCTGTTTTTT.

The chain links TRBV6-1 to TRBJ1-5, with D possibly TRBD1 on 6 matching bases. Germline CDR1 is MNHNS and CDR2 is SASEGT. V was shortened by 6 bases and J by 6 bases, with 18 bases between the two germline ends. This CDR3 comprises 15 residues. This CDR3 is CASRVDSPLSQPQHF. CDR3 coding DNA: TGTGCCAGCAGAGTGGACAGCCCTTTGAGTCAGCCCCAGCATTTT.

CDR3 coding DNA: TGTGCCAGCAGTGAATTGACTAGCGGGAGTTTCAATGAGCAGTTCTTC. This codes for CASSELTSGSFNEQFF. The rearrangement uses TRBV25-1 and TRBJ2-1, with 12 bases fitting TRBD2. J lost 6 bases, V lost 1 base, and 4 bases had no gene match. The CDR3 spans 16 residues. Germline V gene data show CDR1 as MGHDK and CDR2 as SYGVNS.

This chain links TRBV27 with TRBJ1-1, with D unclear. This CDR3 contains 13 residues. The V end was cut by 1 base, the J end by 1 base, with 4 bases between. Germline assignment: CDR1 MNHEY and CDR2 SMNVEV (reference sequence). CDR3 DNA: TGTGCCAGCAGTTTATATCGGAACACTGAAGCTTTCTTT. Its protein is CASSLYRNTEAFF.

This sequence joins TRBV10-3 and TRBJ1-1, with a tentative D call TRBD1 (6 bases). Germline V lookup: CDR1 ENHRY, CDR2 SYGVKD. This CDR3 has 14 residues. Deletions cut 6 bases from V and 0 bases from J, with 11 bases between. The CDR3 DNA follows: TGTGCCATCAGCCCTGGACAGATGAACACTGAAGCTTTCTTT. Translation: CAISPGQMNTEAFF.

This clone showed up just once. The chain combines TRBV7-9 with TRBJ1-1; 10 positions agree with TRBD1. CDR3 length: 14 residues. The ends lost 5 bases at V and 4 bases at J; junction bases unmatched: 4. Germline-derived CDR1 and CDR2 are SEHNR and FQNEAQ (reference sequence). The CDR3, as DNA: TGTGCCAGCAGCACCCGGACAGGGGGCACTGAAGCTTTCTTT. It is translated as CASSTRTGGTEAFF.

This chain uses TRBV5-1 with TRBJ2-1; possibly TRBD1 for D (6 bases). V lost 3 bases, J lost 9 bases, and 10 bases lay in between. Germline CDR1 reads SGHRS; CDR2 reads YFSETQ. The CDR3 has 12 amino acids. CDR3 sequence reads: CASSWTVGEQFF. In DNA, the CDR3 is TGCGCCAGCAGCTGGACAGTTGGTGAGCAGTTCTTC.